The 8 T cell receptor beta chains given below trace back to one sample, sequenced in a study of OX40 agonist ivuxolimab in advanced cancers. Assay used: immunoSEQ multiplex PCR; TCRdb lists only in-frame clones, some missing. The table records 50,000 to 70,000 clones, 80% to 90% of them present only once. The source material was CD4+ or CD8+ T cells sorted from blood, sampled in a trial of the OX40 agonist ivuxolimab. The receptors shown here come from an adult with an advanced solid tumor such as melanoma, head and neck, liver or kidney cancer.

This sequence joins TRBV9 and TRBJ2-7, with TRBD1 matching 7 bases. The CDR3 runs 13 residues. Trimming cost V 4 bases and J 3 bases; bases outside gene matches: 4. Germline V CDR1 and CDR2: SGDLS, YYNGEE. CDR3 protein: CASSPAGGYEQYF. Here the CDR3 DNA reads TGTGCCAGCAGCCCCGCAGGGGGCTACGAGCAGTACTTC.

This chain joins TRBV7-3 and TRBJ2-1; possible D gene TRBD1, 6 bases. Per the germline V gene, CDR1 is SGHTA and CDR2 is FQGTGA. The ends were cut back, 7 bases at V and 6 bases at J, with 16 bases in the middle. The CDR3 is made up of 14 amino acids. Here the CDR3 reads CASKSRGPSNEQFF. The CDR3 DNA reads TGTGCCAGCAAATCCAGGGGACCTTCCAATGAGCAGTTCTTC.

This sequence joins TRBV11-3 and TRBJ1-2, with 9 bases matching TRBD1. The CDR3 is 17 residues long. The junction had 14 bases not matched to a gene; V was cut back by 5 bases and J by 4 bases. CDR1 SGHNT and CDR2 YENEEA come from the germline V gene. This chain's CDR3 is CASSQKQGAEMIYGYTF. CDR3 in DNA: TGTGCCAGCAGCCAGAAACAGGGGGCTGAGATGATCTATGGCTACACCTTC.

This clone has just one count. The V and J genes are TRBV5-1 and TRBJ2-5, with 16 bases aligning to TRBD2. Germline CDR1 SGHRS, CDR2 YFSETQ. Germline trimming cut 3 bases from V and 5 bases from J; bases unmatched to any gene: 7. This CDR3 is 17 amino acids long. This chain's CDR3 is CASSSGTSGRGRETQYF. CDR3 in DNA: TGCGCCAGCAGCTCCGGGACTAGCGGGAGGGGTCGTGAGACCCAGTACTTC. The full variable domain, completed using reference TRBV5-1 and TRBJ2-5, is KAGVTQTPRYLIKTRGQQVTLSCSPISGHRSVSWYQQTPGQGLQFLFEYFSETQRNKGNFPGRFSGRQFSNSRSEMNVSTLELGDSALYLCASSSGTSGRGRETQYFGPGTRLLVL.

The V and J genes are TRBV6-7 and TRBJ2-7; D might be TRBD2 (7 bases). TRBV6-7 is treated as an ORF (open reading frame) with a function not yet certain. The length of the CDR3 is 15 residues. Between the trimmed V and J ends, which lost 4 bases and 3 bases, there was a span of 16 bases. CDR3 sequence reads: CASSSGGTTGYEQYF. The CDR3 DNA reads TGTGCCAGCAGTTCCGGGGGGACAACAGGCTACGAGCAGTACTTC.

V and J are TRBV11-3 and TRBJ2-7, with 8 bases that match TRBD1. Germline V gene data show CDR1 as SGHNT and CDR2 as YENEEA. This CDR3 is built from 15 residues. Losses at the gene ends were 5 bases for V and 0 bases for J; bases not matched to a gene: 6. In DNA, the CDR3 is TGTGCCAGCAGCGTGGGACAGGCCCACTCCTACGAGCAGTACTTC. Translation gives CASSVGQAHSYEQYF.

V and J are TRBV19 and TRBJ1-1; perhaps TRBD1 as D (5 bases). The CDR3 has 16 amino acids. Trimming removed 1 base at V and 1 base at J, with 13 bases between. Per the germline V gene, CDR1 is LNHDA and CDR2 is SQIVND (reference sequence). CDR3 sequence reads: CASSIAAGWANTEAFF. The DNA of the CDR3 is TGTGCCAGTAGTATAGCCGCAGGGTGGGCGAACACTGAAGCTTTCTTT.

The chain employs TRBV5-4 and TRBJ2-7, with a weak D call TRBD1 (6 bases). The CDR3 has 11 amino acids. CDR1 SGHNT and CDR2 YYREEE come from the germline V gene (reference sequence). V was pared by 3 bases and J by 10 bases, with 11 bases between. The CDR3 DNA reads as TGTGCCAGCAGCTCGGTGGACAGCCAGTACTTC. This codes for CASSSVDSQYF. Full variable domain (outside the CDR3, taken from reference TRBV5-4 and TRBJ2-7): ETGVTQSPTHLIKTRGQQVTLRCSSQSGHNTVSWYQQALGQGPQFIFQYYREEENGRGNFPPRFSGLQFPNYSSELNVNALELDDSALYLCASSSVDSQYFGPGTRLTVT.